These T cell receptor beta chains were read from a single sample in a study of T-cell memory formation after mild COVID-19. In TCRdb, the 5' RACE reads were re-called with MiXCR into one record per CDR3 protein. The sample lists 450,000 or so distinct CDR3 sequences, 20% to 25% seen once, with under 15% in the top ten. Sequencing input: PBMCs or a T cell subset sorted from them (not recorded which). All receptors come from an adult woman who had mild COVID-19 (a few samples of this study predate the infection). Cell type and time point are not known. Both conserved end residues are part of each CDR3. D genes are given only for firm matches. Rows give clone size only sometimes, using once, few, many, or a class for an expanded clone.

TRBJ2-5 - TRBV5-4 - CASNDHGGPRLQYF TGTGCCAGCAACGACCACGGGGGACCAAGACTCCAGTACTTC
TRBJ2-4 - TRBV18 few CASSPPPRRVAAKNIQYF TGTGCCAGCTCACCACCCCCTCGCAGGGTTGCCGCCAAAAACATTCAGTACTTC
TRBJ2-3 - TRBV6-5 - CASSYIGADTQYF TGTGCCAGCAGTTACATAGGGGCAGATACGCAGTATTTT
TRBJ2-1 - TRBV27 - CASSFPGNNEQFF TGTGCCAGCAGTTTCCCCGGAAACAATGAGCAGTTCTTC
TRBJ1-2 - TRBV7-9 once CASSSTGRYYGYTF TGTGCCAGCAGCTCCACCGGCAGATACTATGGCTACACCTTC
TRBJ2-7 TRBD2 TRBV7-8 - CASRLSGTSTYEQYF TGTGCCAGCCGATTGTCCGGGACTAGCACCTACGAGCAGTACTTC
TRBJ1-1 - TRBV7-9 - CASMTQAEAFF TGTGCCAGCATGACGCAGGCAGAAGCTTTCTTT
TRBJ2-2 TRBD2 TRBV12-3/TRBV12-4 - CATFTGSGVVANTGELFF TGTGCCACCTTCACGGGTAGCGGGGTGGTCGCGAACACCGGGGAGCTGTTTTTT
TRBJ2-2 - TRBV4-3 once CASSQGPGLPGELFF TGCGCCAGCAGCCAAGGGCCAGGCCTTCCCGGGGAGCTGTTTTTT
TRBJ2-6 - TRBV7-3 few CASSLEGLGANVLTF TGTGCCAGCAGCTTAGAGGGGCTTGGGGCCAACGTCCTGACTTTC
TRBJ2-1 - TRBV3-1 - CASSQDVSRGEQFF TGTGCCAGCAGCCAAGATGTTTCGCGCGGTGAGCAGTTCTTC
TRBJ2-2 - TRBV5-1 - CASSLIPSQGVGELFF TGCGCCAGCAGCTTGATCCCCTCCCAGGGTGTAGGGGAGCTGTTTTTT
TRBJ1-2 - TRBV12-3/TRBV12-4 few CASSPTDYGYTF TGTGCCAGCAGTCCGACCGATTATGGCTACACCTTC
TRBJ1-4 - TRBV27 - CASSSLVANEKLFF TGTGCCAGCAGTTCTTTAGTGGCTAATGAAAAACTGTTTTTT
TRBJ1-5 - TRBV2 - CASSEGSSAVQPQHF TGTGCCAGCAGTGAAGGGTCCTCGGCCGTTCAGCCCCAGCATTTT
TRBJ2-3 - TRBV5-8 few CASSAGKGTDTQYF TGTGCCAGCAGCGCGGGGAAGGGTACAGATACGCAGTATTTT
TRBJ2-2 - TRBV5-1 - CASSLVGQPKSELFF TGCGCCAGCAGCTTGGTGGGTCAACCGAAATCGGAGCTGTTTTTT
TRBJ2-7 - TRBV20-1 - CSARVGSGSYEQYF TGCAGTGCTAGAGTGGGTAGCGGATCCTACGAGCAGTACTTC
TRBJ2-3 - TRBV6-1 - CASSERVNTDTQYF TGTGCCAGCAGTGAAAGGGTTAACACAGATACGCAGTATTTT
TRBJ2-7 - TRBV20-1 - CSAHHTTRPYEQYF TGCAGTGCTCACCACACTACTAGGCCCTACGAGCAGTACTTC
TRBJ2-5 TRBD2 TRBV6-4 few CASSDSAGGSETQYF TGTGCCAGCAGTGACTCGGCGGGGGGATCAGAGACCCAGTACTTC
TRBJ2-1 - TRBV7-9 - CASSSGFRNEQFF TGTGCCAGCAGCTCGGGATTCCGCAATGAGCAGTTCTTC
TRBJ2-5 - TRBV5-1 few CASSLSGPAQETQYF TGCGCCAGCAGCTTGTCGGGGCCAGCTCAAGAGACCCAGTACTTC
TRBJ2-7 - TRBV7-2 - CASSLASVYEQYF TGTGCCAGCAGCTTAGCTTCGGTCTACGAGCAGTACTTC
TRBJ2-7 - TRBV20-1 - CSASPPGAAYEQYF TGCAGTGCTAGTCCTCCGGGGGCGGCCTACGAGCAGTACTTC
TRBJ2-7 - TRBV5-1 many CASSLTDSYEQYF TGTGCCAGCAGCTTAACAGACTCCTACGAGCAGTACTTC
TRBJ1-6 TRBD1 TRBV14 - CASRQGSYNSPLHF TGTGCCAGCCGACAGGGCTCCTATAATTCACCCCTCCACTTT
TRBJ2-7 TRBD1 TRBV5-5 - CASSWGQGVRSEQYF TGTGCCAGCAGCTGGGGGCAGGGGGTAAGATCCGAGCAGTACTTC
TRBJ1-1 - TRBV12-3/TRBV12-4 - CASSWGGSTEAFF TGTGCCAGCAGTTGGGGAGGGTCCACTGAAGCTTTCTTT
TRBJ2-1 TRBD2 TRBV20-1 few CSAISGRYNEQFF TGCAGTGCTATTAGCGGGAGGTACAATGAGCAGTTCTTC
TRBJ2-3 TRBD1 TRBV11-2 - CASSPGTGVPDTQYF TGTGCCAGCAGCCCCGGGACAGGGGTGCCAGATACGCAGTATTTT